This T cell receptor beta chain was identified in a study of blood T cells in healthy people across ages. General study results and limits: Versus aged donors, long-lived donors had higher diversity and more naive CD4+ cells.

Turning to this clonotype: Its antigen is as yet unknown. This clone may be a read error of a much larger clone one base away.

Healthy individuals of Caucasian origin from Russia, aged roughly 6 to 95, served as donors. Every donor provided 7.5 to 10 milliliters of peripheral blood. For the second PCR, which ran for about 6 to 11 cycles, a sample-barcoded 5' primer and a J-beta primer mix were used. No fewer than 3 million CDR3-containing paired-end reads came from each sample. TCRdb redid the calling of the 5' RACE reads with MiXCR, one entry per CDR3 protein. The sample yields hundreds of thousands of distinct CDR3 sequences, 40% to 50% seen once. The CDR3 is 15 residues long. The germline CDR1 and CDR2 sequences are LGHNA and YSLEER. Trimming removed 0 bases at V and 10 bases at J, with 16 bases between.

This sequence originates from a man aged 55-75 years in good health. The chain uses TRBV4-3 and TRBJ2-1; a weak D match, TRBD2 (6 bases). The sample consisted of blood. The CDR3 loop reads CASSQDLRGNYEQFF. CDR3 sequence (DNA): TGCGCCAGCAGCCAAGATCTCCGGGGGAACTACGAGCAGTTCTTC.